The clone carrying this T cell receptor beta chain came up a few times. Its cognate antigen is unknown. One end of the junction is discordant with germline, which a read error may explain. The time point was: patch test 2, 6 weeks after DPC sensitization. Noted treatment: therapeutic diphenylcyclopropenone sensitization with weekly scalp DPC. From the RACE reads, TCRdb called clonotypes with MiXCR, one entry per CDR3 protein. Here the sample spans roughly 94,000 distinct CDR3 sequences, about 9.3% being singletons. This record comes from a study of human T cells and chemical hapten exposure. Study-wide context: Reading of the patch tests, which applied 0.01% DPC to the upper back, occurred at 6 days.

This CDR3 has 10 residues. Germline CDR1 DFQATT, CDR2 SNEGSKA (reference sequence). General study results and limits: Expanded TCRs grouped into significantly more large CDR3 similarity clusters than controls produced.

This TCR came from a woman aged 40 to 50 with alopecia areata. Some clones in this sample may be carry-over from other donors' samples. Sequences were derived from whole blood, sampled in connection with sensitization to the hapten diphenylcyclopropenone (DPC). The chain is built from TRBV20-1 and TRBJ2-5; D is perhaps TRBD1 (6 bases). CDR3 bases: TGCAGTGCTAGGAGGAGACAGGAGTCCTTC. Its protein product is CSARRRQESF.